This TCR beta chain was captured in a study of blood T cell repertoires in COVID-19. At the level of the study: Acute and convalescent COVID-19 samples came from the United States, Italy and Spain. PBMCs, B-cell-depleted T cells, or T cells provided the cDNA or gDNA that made up the material.

This CDR3 region has 15 residues. Germline V gene sequence: CDR1 MGHRA, CDR2 YSYEKL. The germline V and J ends were trimmed by 0 bases and 0 bases, with 5 bases remaining between them. Measured with immunoSEQ multiplex PCR; TCRdb has only the in-frame clones, and not every one. The sample has roughly 150,000 clones, roughly nine tenths seen once. The V call is TRBV4-1, the J call TRBJ1-4, with D hard to call. This receptor was identified in a woman aged 40 to 49 with acute or convalescent COVID-19. The sequenced sample was peripheral blood. CDR3 coding DNA: TGCGCCAGCAGCCAAGATTCCACAACTAATGAAAAACTGTTTTTT. It is translated as CASSQDSTTNEKLFF.